The T cell receptor (beta chain) described here comes from a study of cytomegalovirus exposure and HLA in healthy donors. Study-wide background: Genotyping showed roughly 86% of roughly 390 donors falling in the Caucasian-associated ancestry cluster. Notes on the study in general: Researchers reported in a later analysis that a missense DCLRE1C variant was tied to TCR beta V- and J-gene trimming. Cytomegalovirus association was assigned to more than 150 TCR beta chains.

Use of 60 Vbeta and 13 Jbeta primers characterized the PCR. The method was immunoSEQ multiplex PCR; TCRdb's version includes in-frame clones alone and lacks a portion of them. The table records 100,000 to 150,000 clones, around four fifths of them present only once. CDR1 LNHDA and CDR2 SQIVND come from the germline V gene (reference sequence). The CDR3 covers 17 residues. V shed 1 base and J 2 bases; nucleotides not matched to a gene: 7. Though probably carrying unrecorded immune exposures, donors were nominally healthy at sampling. In regard to this clone: What it recognizes is unknown.

The source material was PBMCs. The source of this sequence is a woman in her thirties or forties in good health and CMV-seropositive. The chain employs TRBV19 and TRBJ2-1, with 8 bases matching TRBD2. The DNA for the CDR3 is TGTGCCAGTAGTATAGCACTAGCGGAGGGCACCTACAATGAGCAGTTCTTC. Translating gives CASSIALAEGTYNEQFF.